This T cell receptor (beta chain) was sequenced during a study of identical twins. Study-wide points: Out-of-frame beta chain sequences displayed weaker excess sharing between twins. Insertions were reduced in abundant cord blood beta clonotypes but not in memory repertoires. Invariant MAIT and iNKT cells may have partly biased zero-insertion analyses.

The CDR3 has 14 amino acids. Per the germline V gene, CDR1 is LGHDT and CDR2 is YNNKEL (reference sequence). V was clipped by 3 bases and J by 3 bases; unmatched bases: 5. After template switching added a universal primer site, the resulting cDNA carried unique molecular identifiers. In TCRdb, the 5' RACE reads were re-called with MiXCR into one record per CDR3 protein. The sample has 450,000 to 500,000 distinct CDR3 sequences; 13% to 15% are singletons. This clonotype showed up many times. Its antigen is not known. This sample also belongs to another study, concerning yellow fever vaccine responses in identical twins.

J is TRBJ2-7 and V is TRBV3-1, with 7 nucleotides matching TRBD1. Material for sequencing was CD4+ T cells sorted from blood. This clonotype originated in a woman younger than 30 in good health. CDR3 in DNA: TGTGCCAGCAGCCAGAGGACAGGCGACTACGAGCAGTACTTC. Translation gives CASSQRTGDYEQYF.